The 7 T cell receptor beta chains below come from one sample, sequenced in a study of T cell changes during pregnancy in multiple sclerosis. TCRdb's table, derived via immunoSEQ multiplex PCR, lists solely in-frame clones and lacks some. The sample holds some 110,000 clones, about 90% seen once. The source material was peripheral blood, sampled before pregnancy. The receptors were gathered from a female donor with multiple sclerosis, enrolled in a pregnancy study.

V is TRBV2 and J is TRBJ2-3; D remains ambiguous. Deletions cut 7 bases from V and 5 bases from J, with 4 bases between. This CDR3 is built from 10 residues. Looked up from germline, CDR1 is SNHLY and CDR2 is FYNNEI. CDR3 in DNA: TGTGCCAGCAACGGAGATACGCAGTATTTT. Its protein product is CASNGDTQYF.

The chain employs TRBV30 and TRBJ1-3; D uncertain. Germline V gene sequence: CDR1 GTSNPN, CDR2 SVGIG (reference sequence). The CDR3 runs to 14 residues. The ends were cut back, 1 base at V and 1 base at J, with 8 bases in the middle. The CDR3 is CAWSDGRSGNTIYF. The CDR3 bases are TGTGCCTGGAGTGACGGGAGATCTGGAAACACCATATATTTT.

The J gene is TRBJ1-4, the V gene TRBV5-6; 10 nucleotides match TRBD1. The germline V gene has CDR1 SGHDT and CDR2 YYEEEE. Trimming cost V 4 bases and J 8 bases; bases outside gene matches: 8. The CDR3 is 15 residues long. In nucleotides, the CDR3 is TGTGCCAGCAGCGCGCCGGACAGGGGGATGGAAAAACTGTTTTTT. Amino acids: CASSAPDRGMEKLFF.

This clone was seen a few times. In nucleotides, the CDR3 is TGTGCCACCAGCAGAGCACCGGACAGCGGGGGCTATGGCTACACCTTC. It encodes CATSRAPDSGGYGYTF. The gene calls are TRBV15 and TRBJ1-2, with a possible D match to TRBD1 (6 bases). Per the germline V gene, CDR1 is LNHNV and CDR2 is YYDKDF (reference sequence). This CDR3 region has 16 residues. V was shortened by 1 base and J by 4 bases, with 16 bases between the two germline ends.

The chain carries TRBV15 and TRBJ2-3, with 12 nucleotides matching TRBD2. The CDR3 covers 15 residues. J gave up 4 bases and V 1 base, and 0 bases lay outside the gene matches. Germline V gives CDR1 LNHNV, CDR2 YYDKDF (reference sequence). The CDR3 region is CATSRASGGADTQYF. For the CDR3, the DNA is TGTGCCACCAGCAGAGCTAGCGGGGGGGCAGATACGCAGTATTTT.

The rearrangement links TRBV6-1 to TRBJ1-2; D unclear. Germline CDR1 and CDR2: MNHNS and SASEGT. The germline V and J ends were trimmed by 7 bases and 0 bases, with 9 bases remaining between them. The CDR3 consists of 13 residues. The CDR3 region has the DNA TGTGCCAGCAAAGCCGATTCTAACTATGGCTACACCTTC. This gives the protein CASKADSNYGYTF.

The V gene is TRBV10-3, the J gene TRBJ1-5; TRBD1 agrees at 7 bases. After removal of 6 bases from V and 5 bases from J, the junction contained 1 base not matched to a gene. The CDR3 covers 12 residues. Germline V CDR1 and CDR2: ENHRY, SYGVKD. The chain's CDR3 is CAISQGDQPQHF. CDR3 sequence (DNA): TGTGCCATCAGCCAGGGGGATCAGCCCCAGCATTTT.